This passage covers 6 T cell receptor beta chains from one sample sequenced in a study of blood T cells in healthy people across ages. Next came a second PCR, run for about 7 to 12 cycles, which used a sample-barcoded 5' primer along with a J-beta primer mix. Each CDR3 protein is one row after TCRdb ran MiXCR on the 5' RACE reads. The data show roughly 800,000 distinct CDR3 sequences, over 45% seen once. Input material: blood. Receptor source: a man aged 25 to 45 in good health.

This clonotype was seen repeatedly, ten times or more. The rearrangement links TRBV12-3 or TRBV12-4 to TRBJ2-3; TRBD1 or TRBD2 may be the D gene (5 bases each). V was shortened by 2 bases and J by 4 bases, with 10 bases between the two germline ends. The CDR3 runs to 14 residues. The CDR3 DNA sequence: TGTGCCAGCAGTTTACAGGGACCGGCAGATACGCAGTATTTT. Translated: CASSLQGPADTQYF.

The rearrangement links TRBV20-1 to TRBJ2-5; 8 nucleotides line up with TRBD1. The CDR3 loop spans 12 amino acids. V lost 5 bases to trimming and J lost 4 bases; unmatched junction nucleotides: 3. CDR1 is DFQATT, CDR2 SNEGSKA, per germline (reference sequence). As DNA, the CDR3 is TGCAGTGCTGGACAGGGTGGAGAGACCCAGTACTTC. It yields the protein CSAGQGGETQYF.

This chain links TRBV6-6 with TRBJ1-4; D not certain. The CDR3 is 15 residues long. The ends were cut back, 0 bases at V and 8 bases at J, with 13 bases in the middle. Germline CDR1 and CDR2: MNHNY and SVGAGI (reference sequence). This CDR3 is CASSYSGLGREKLFF. CDR3 coding DNA: TGTGCCAGCAGTTACTCCGGACTCGGGAGGGAAAAACTGTTTTTT.

The V call is TRBV7-9, the J call TRBJ1-6; D might be TRBD1 (6 bases). Between the trimmed V and J ends, which lost 8 bases and 4 bases, there was a span of 18 bases. This CDR3 region has 16 residues. Germline lookup yields CDR1 SEHNR and CDR2 FQNEAQ (reference sequence). The CDR3 DNA reads TGTGCCAGCCGAGGTACAGGGACGAATTATAATTCACCCCTCCACTTT. Its translation: CASRGTGTNYNSPLHF.

The chain combines TRBV6-2 or TRBV6-3 with TRBJ2-7, with D tentatively TRBD2 (6 bases). The germline gives CDR1 MNHEY, CDR2 SVGEGT. This CDR3 has 16 residues. Trimming left V 6 bases short and J 0 bases short, with 18 bases between. The CDR3 here is CASSYDLGLPSYEQYF. The CDR3 nucleotides are TGTGCCAGCAGCTACGATCTGGGACTCCCCTCCTACGAGCAGTACTTC.

The CDR3 coding sequence is TGTGCCAGCACTAGCTTCGGTTCCTACGAGCAGTACTTC. Translating gives CASTSFGSYEQYF. V is TRBV7-2 and J is TRBJ2-7; a possible D gene is TRBD2 (5 bases). This CDR3 contains 13 residues. Trimming removed 7 bases from V and 1 base from J, with 11 bases in between. The germline V gene has CDR1 SGHTA and CDR2 FQGNSA.